This section outlines one TCR beta chain sequence together with its context. Its antigen is undetermined. This entry comes from a study of T cell responses to AZD1222 COVID-19 vaccine. The study, taken as a whole, reports: There were repertoire samples only from the period after the peak T cell response. Spike-specific TCR breadth and depth went up after people got two AZD1222 doses. Of spike-specific TCRs, nearly half reportedly target regions left unmutated in variants. Along spike, vaccine-associated CD4 TCRs were found throughout, with dominance at 160-218 and 743-854.

With 4 bases clipped from V and 8 bases from J, the junction kept 6 bases outside the gene matches. This CDR3 is 14 amino acids long. From germline, CDR1 is SGDLS and CDR2 YYNGEE. Repertoires were generated with immunoSEQ multiplex PCR, while TCRdb's copy carries only in-frame clones and drops some. The data contain 150,000 or so clones, more than 75% of them singletons. The sample was peripheral blood, taken on day 0 of AZD1222 vaccination. The V gene is TRBV9, the J gene TRBJ2-1; 10 nucleotides align to TRBD1. The receptor was isolated from an adult in good health. CDR3 protein: CASSSGTGDHEQFF. The CDR3 DNA follows: TGTGCCAGCAGCTCAGGGACAGGGGATCATGAGCAGTTCTTC. The whole variable domain, filled in from reference TRBV9 and TRBJ2-1, reads DSGVTQTPKHLITATGQRVTLRCSPRSGDLSVYWYQQSLDQGLQFLIQYYNGEERAKGNILERFSAQQFPDLHSELNLSSLELGDSALYFCASSSGTGDHEQFFGPGTRLTVL.